The next 25 T cell receptor beta chains were all read from a single sample in a study of cytomegalovirus exposure and HLA in healthy donors. PCR used 60 Vbeta primers and 13 Jbeta primers. The table came from immunoSEQ multiplex PCR; TCRdb's copy has only in-frame clones and leaves some out. This sample has 150,000 to 200,000 clones, with roughly four fifths found just once. The specimen sequenced was PBMCs. These receptors all stem from a woman in her 30s in good health and CMV-seropositive.

In this sample, this clone turned up a few times. J is TRBJ2-7 and V is TRBV30; TRBD2 agrees at 8 bases. V shed 2 bases, J shed 4 bases, and the junction held 7 bases outside the gene matches. Germline-derived CDR1 and CDR2 are GTSNPN and SVGIG (reference sequence). CDR3 length equals 14 residues. This chain's CDR3 is CAWSFGGVLYEQYF. In DNA form, the CDR3 reads TGTGCCTGGAGTTTCGGGGGGGTATTATACGAGCAGTACTTC.

The CDR3 loop is CASTAAGGLSDTQYF. CDR3 DNA sequence: TGTGCCAGCACCGCGGCAGGGGGTTTATCAGATACGCAGTATTTT. J is TRBJ2-3 and V is TRBV9; 7 nucleotides match TRBD1. The germline V gene encodes CDR1 SGDLS and CDR2 YYNGEE. The trim removed 6 bases at V and 4 bases at J, leaving 11 bases unmatched. CDR3 length: 15 residues.

The table lists this clone with a count of one. The V gene is TRBV7-9, the J gene TRBJ1-3; D call uncertain. Trimming took off 3 bases at V and 4 bases at J, with 4 bases between the two ends. Germline values: CDR1 SEHNR, CDR2 FQNEAQ (reference sequence). The CDR3 runs to 12 residues. For the CDR3, the DNA is TGTGCCAGCAGCTTTCAAGGAAACACCATATATTTT. Its protein product is CASSFQGNTIYF.

The chain is built from TRBV19 and TRBJ2-3, with 10 nucleotides matching TRBD2. V was pared by 3 bases and J by 1 base, with 1 base of the junction left unmatched. The germline CDR1 and CDR2 sequences are LNHDA and SQIVND (reference sequence). The CDR3 consists of 15 residues. CDR3 bases: TGTGCCAGTAGTATTACTAGCGGGGGCACAGATACGCAGTATTTT. Translated, it gives CASSITSGGTDTQYF. Based on the CDR3 plus reference TRBV19 and TRBJ2-3, the full variable domain is DGGITQSPKYLFRKEGQNVTLSCEQNLNHDAMYWYRQDPGQGLRLIYYSQIVNDFQKGDIAEGYSVSREKKESFPLTVTSAQKNPTAFYLCASSITSGGTDTQYFGPGTRLTVL.

This rearrangement joins TRBV2 to TRBJ2-7; 7 nucleotides agree with TRBD1. The CDR3 has 14 residues. Germline lookup yields CDR1 SNHLY and CDR2 FYNNEI. With V trimmed by 6 bases and J by 0 bases, 5 bases remained unmatched. The CDR3 DNA is TGTGCCAGCAGCCTGGACAGGAACTCCTACGAGCAGTACTTC. Protein sequence: CASSLDRNSYEQYF.

V usage is TRBV7-2 and J usage is TRBJ2-1; TRBD1 matches at 9 bases. Germline values: CDR1 SGHTA, CDR2 FQGNSA. This CDR3 is 14 amino acids long. J gave up 10 bases and V 4 bases, and 8 bases lay outside the gene matches. This chain's CDR3 is CASSSRTGDREQFF. Written as DNA, the CDR3 is TGTGCCAGCAGCTCGCGGACAGGGGACAGGGAGCAGTTCTTC.

The V gene is TRBV5-4, the J gene TRBJ2-7; 10 bases line up with TRBD2. CDR3 length: 13 residues. With V trimmed by 5 bases and J by 7 bases, 6 bases remained unmatched. Germline loops: CDR1 SGHNT, CDR2 YYREEE (reference sequence). CDR3 in DNA: TGTGCCAGCAGGCTAGCGGGGGCCGGAGAGCAGTACTTC. The encoded protein is CASRLAGAGEQYF. Based on the CDR3 plus reference TRBV5-4 and TRBJ2-7, the full variable domain is ETGVTQSPTHLIKTRGQQVTLRCSSQSGHNTVSWYQQALGQGPQFIFQYYREEENGRGNFPPRFSGLQFPNYSSELNVNALELDDSALYLCASRLAGAGEQYFGPGTRLTVT.

V gene TRBV10-2 combines with J gene TRBJ1-1; D perhaps matches TRBD1 (5 bases). Germline V gene sequence: CDR1 WSHSY, CDR2 SAAADI. This CDR3 spans 14 amino acids. V was cut by 4 bases and J by 3 bases, with 12 bases left in between. For the CDR3, the DNA is TGCGCCAGCAGTGTAAAGGGGCCGGACACTGAAGCTTTCTTT. Its protein is CASSVKGPDTEAFF.

The chain is built from TRBV7-8 and TRBJ1-5, with D tentatively TRBD1 (6 bases). Germline CDR1 is SGHVS and CDR2 is FQNEAQ. V dropped 5 bases and J dropped 0 bases, with 20 bases sitting between them. The CDR3 loop spans 18 amino acids. Written as DNA, the CDR3 is TGTGCCAGCAGCGATACTATGGGACAACTGTTTAGCAATCAGCCCCAGCATTTT. Translation: CASSDTMGQLFSNQPQHF.

The rearrangement uses TRBV4-3 and TRBJ1-1; tentative D call: TRBD1 (6 bases). CDR3 length: 15 amino acids. V lost 2 bases to trimming and J lost 3 bases, with 13 bases between them. Germline V CDR1 and CDR2: LGHNA, YSLEER. The CDR3 is CASSQRDTRDTEAFF. The CDR3 DNA sequence: TGCGCCAGCAGCCAAAGGGACACTCGGGACACTGAAGCTTTCTTT.

The rearrangement uses TRBV29-1 and TRBJ2-5, with TRBD2 matching over 8 bases. V gave up 7 bases and J gave up 1 base; unmatched junction bases: 2. The CDR3 has 12 residues. Germline values: CDR1 SQVTM, CDR2 ANQGSEA. CDR3 loop: CSGAGAQETQYF. The CDR3 region has the DNA TGCAGCGGAGCGGGGGCCCAAGAGACCCAGTACTTC.

This chain connects TRBV28 to TRBJ2-3; weak D call: TRBD1 (5 bases). Trimming took 3 bases from V and 7 from J, leaving 11 bases between them. The V gene's germline CDR1 is MDHEN and CDR2 SYDVKM. The CDR3 runs to 13 residues. The CDR3 bases are TGTGCCAGCAGTTTTGGGGCAGTACATACGCAGTATTTT. It encodes CASSFGAVHTQYF.

This chain uses TRBV27 with TRBJ2-2, with D possibly matching TRBD1 (5 bases). The germline CDR1 and CDR2 sequences are MNHEY and SMNVEV (reference sequence). Trimming took 2 bases from V and 0 from J, leaving 16 bases between them. The CDR3 loop spans 18 amino acids. The CDR3 region has the DNA TGTGCCAGCAGTTTAATCTCAGGCTACAGGCCGAACACCGGGGAGCTGTTTTTT. Its translation is CASSLISGYRPNTGELFF.

The chain couples TRBV30 to TRBJ2-3, with D possibly TRBD2 on 6 matching bases. The CDR3 sequence is 13 residues long. Trimming took off 2 bases at V and 3 bases at J, with 9 bases between the two ends. Germline V gene sequence: CDR1 GTSNPN, CDR2 SVGIG (reference sequence). This CDR3 is CAWSSEGTDTQYF. CDR3 coding DNA: TGTGCCTGGAGTTCGGAGGGAACAGATACGCAGTATTTT.

V and J are TRBV5-4 and TRBJ2-3; TRBD1 matches at 9 bases. This CDR3 region has 15 residues. Germline CDR1 and CDR2: SGHNT and YYREEE (reference sequence). Losses at the gene ends were 0 bases for V and 10 bases for J; bases not matched to a gene: 9. This CDR3 reads CASSLEGTGLGSQYF. The CDR3, as DNA: TGTGCCAGCAGCTTGGAAGGGACAGGGCTGGGATCGCAGTATTTT. Full variable domain (missing parts from reference TRBV5-4 and TRBJ2-3): ETGVTQSPTHLIKTRGQQVTLRCSSQSGHNTVSWYQQALGQGPQFIFQYYREEENGRGNFPPRFSGLQFPNYSSELNVNALELDDSALYLCASSLEGTGLGSQYFGPGTRLTVL.

The chain links TRBV19 to TRBJ1-1; D is unresolved. From germline, CDR1 is LNHDA and CDR2 SQIVND (reference sequence). CDR3 length: 16 amino acids. V lost 3 bases and J lost 1, with 15 bases in between. CDR3 bases: TGTGCCAGTAGTATGAATGGGCTTCGGGGGAACACTGAAGCTTTCTTT. Its protein is CASSMNGLRGNTEAFF.

This clone occurred a few times. The genes are TRBV11-2 and TRBJ1-6, with 7 nucleotides matching TRBD1. Germline loops: CDR1 SGHAT, CDR2 FQNNGV. The CDR3 has 16 residues. The J segment lost 9 bases and the V segment lost 3 bases, leaving 11 bases of the junction unmatched. The DNA of the CDR3 is TGTGCCAGCAGCTTGAGGCAGGGGGTGGTGGTTTCACCCCTCCACTTT. Its translation is CASSLRQGVVVSPLHF.

This chain connects TRBV6-1 to TRBJ1-2; D remains unclear. The CDR3 is 12 amino acids. V was clipped by 5 bases and J by 5 bases, with 9 bases between them. From germline, CDR1 is MNHNS and CDR2 SASEGT. The CDR3 reads CASSPNRYGYTF. DNA for the CDR3: TGTGCCAGCAGTCCTAATAGATATGGCTACACCTTC.

The rearrangement links TRBV7-8 to TRBJ2-2; TRBD1 is a possible D gene (6 bases). Trimming cost V 0 bases and J 2 bases, with 7 bases left between them. Germline V CDR1 and CDR2: SGHVS, FQNEAQ. The CDR3 sequence is 15 residues long. Here the CDR3 reads CASSLAGTNTGELFF. Written as DNA, the CDR3 is TGTGCCAGCAGCTTAGCCGGGACAAACACCGGGGAGCTGTTTTTT.

This chain joins TRBV18 and TRBJ1-5; D remains unclear. This CDR3 comprises 13 residues. Germline V CDR1 and CDR2: KGHSH, LQKENI. V was cut by 2 bases and J by 1 base, with 3 bases left in between. CDR3 sequence: CASSPGSNQPQHF. The CDR3 DNA sequence: TGTGCCAGCTCACCAGGCAGCAATCAGCCCCAGCATTTT.

The gene calls are TRBV7-2 and TRBJ1-1; 7 nucleotides agree with TRBD1. CDR1 and CDR2 from the germline V gene are SGHTA and FQGNSA. V dropped 3 bases and J dropped 4; count of bases not matched to a gene: 5. CDR3 length: 14 residues. Here the CDR3 reads CASSFTGVATEAFF. In nucleotides, the CDR3 is TGTGCCAGCAGCTTTACAGGGGTCGCCACTGAAGCTTTCTTT.

The CDR3 bases are TGTGCCAGCAGGGAGGGACGGGCTAACTCTGGGGCCAACGTCCTGACTTTC. It yields the protein CASREGRANSGANVLTF. The chain combines TRBV5-6 with TRBJ2-6, with a weak D call TRBD2 (6 bases). Trimming shortened V by 5 bases and J by 0 bases, and 15 bases separated the two germline ends. Germline-derived CDR1 and CDR2 are SGHDT and YYEEEE. The CDR3 extends over 17 amino acids.

This chain links TRBV30 with TRBJ2-1; 8 bases fit TRBD2. The ends lost 6 bases at V and 9 bases at J; junction bases unmatched: 16. The germline gives CDR1 GTSNPN, CDR2 SVGIG (reference sequence). The CDR3 is 15 amino acids. CDR3 protein: CACHLPRGGGVEQFF. DNA of the CDR3: TGTGCCTGTCACCTTCCCCGGGGGGGTGGCGTTGAGCAGTTCTTC. Full variable domain (rest looked up from reference TRBV30 and TRBJ2-1): SQTIHQWPATLVQPVGSPLSLECTVEGTSNPNLYWYRQAAGRGLQLLFYSVGIGQISSEVPQNLSASRPQDRQFILSSKKLLLSDSGFYLCACHLPRGGGVEQFFGPGTRLTVL.

This chain links TRBV27 with TRBJ1-2, with 8 bases fitting TRBD1. Trimming took 7 bases from V and 0 from J; bases not matched to a gene: 13. The germline V gene encodes CDR1 MNHEY and CDR2 SMNVEV (reference sequence). The CDR3 is made up of 17 amino acids. The CDR3 bases are TGTGCCAGCAACCCCGGGACAGGTCGCCAAGCTAACTATGGCTACACCTTC. It encodes CASNPGTGRQANYGYTF.

This clone came up once. V is TRBV7-9 and J is TRBJ2-7; 10 bases map to TRBD1. This CDR3 is built from 16 residues. CDR1 is SEHNR, CDR2 FQNEAQ, per germline (reference sequence). Trimming at V came to 5 bases and at J to 6 bases, leaving 13 bases not matched to a gene. The CDR3 here is CASSPTPGQGRAEQYF. The CDR3 nucleotides read TGTGCCAGCAGCCCAACACCGGGACAGGGGCGAGCCGAGCAGTACTTC.